This T cell receptor (beta chain) came from a study of blood T cell repertoires in COVID-19. The CDR3 contains 13 residues. Germline CDR1 reads SGHTA; CDR2 reads FQGNSA. The ends were cut back, 2 bases at V and 6 bases at J, with 10 bases in the middle. Measured with immunoSEQ multiplex PCR; TCRdb has only the in-frame clones, and not every one. The data hold about 220,000 clones, with approximately 80% observed a single time. This chain connects TRBV7-2 to TRBJ1-2; D might be TRBD1 (6 bases). Material for sequencing was peripheral blood. This clonotype was sampled from a man in his thirties or forties with active or convalescent COVID-19. As DNA, the CDR3 is TGTGCCAGCAGCTTAAAAACAGGGCATGGCTACACCTTC. Its protein is CASSLKTGHGYTF.